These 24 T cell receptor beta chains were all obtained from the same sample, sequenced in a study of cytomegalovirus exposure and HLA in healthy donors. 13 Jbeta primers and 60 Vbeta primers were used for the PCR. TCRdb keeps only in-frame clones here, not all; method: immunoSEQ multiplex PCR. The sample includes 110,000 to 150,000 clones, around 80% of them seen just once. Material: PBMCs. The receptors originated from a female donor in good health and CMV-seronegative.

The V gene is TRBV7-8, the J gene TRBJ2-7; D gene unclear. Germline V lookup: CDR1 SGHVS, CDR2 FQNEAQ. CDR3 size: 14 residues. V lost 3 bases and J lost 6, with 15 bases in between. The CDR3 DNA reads TGTGCCAGCAGCTTCGAAGTCCCCTGGAGCGAGCAGTACTTC. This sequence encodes CASSFEVPWSEQYF.

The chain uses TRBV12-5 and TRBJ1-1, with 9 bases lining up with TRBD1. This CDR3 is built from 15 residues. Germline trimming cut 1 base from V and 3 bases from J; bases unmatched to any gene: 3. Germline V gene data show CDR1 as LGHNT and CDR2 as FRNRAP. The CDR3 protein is CASGLEGQGYTEAFF. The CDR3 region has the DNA TGTGCTAGTGGTTTGGAGGGACAGGGTTACACTGAAGCTTTCTTT.

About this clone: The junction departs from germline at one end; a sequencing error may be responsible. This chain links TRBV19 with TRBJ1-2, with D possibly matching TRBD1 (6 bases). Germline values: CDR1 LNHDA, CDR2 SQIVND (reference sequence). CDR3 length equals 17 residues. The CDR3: CASSILGRGQNVFGYPF. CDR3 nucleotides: TGTGCCAGTAGTATATTGGGCAGGGGTCAGAACGTGTTTGGCTACCCCTTC.

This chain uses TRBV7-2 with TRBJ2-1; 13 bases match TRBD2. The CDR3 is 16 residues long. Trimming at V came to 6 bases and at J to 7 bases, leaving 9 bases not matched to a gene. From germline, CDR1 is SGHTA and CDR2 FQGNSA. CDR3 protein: CASSFYGTSGENEQFF. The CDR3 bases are TGTGCCAGCAGTTTCTACGGGACTAGCGGGGAGAATGAGCAGTTCTTC.

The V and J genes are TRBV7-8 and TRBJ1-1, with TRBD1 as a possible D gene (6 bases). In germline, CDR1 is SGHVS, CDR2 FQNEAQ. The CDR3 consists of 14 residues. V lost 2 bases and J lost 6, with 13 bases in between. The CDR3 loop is CASSLFGQRAEAFF. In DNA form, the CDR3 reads TGTGCCAGCAGCTTATTTGGACAGCGCGCTGAAGCTTTCTTT. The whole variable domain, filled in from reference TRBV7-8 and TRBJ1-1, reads GAGVSQSPRYKVAKRGQDVALRCDPISGHVSLFWYQQALGQGPEFLTYFQNEAQLDKSGLPSDRFFAERPEGSVSTLKIQRTQQEDSAVYLCASSLFGQRAEAFFGQGTRLTVV.

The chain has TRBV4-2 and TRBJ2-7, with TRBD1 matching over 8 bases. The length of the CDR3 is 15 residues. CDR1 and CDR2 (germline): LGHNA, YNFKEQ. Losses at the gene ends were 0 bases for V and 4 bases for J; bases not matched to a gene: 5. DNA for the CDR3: TGTGCCAGCAGCCAAGAACTCCAGGGGGCATACGAGCAGTACTTC. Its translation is CASSQELQGAYEQYF.

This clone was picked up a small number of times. CDR3 sequence: CASSPFDKAAYEQYF. CDR3 DNA sequence: TGTGCCAGCAGCCCGTTTGACAAGGCCGCCTACGAGCAGTACTTC. This chain joins TRBV5-6 and TRBJ2-7; no definite D call. This CDR3 comprises 15 residues. Germline V CDR1 and CDR2: SGHDT, YYEEEE. Trimming pared 4 bases from V and 2 bases from J, leaving 16 bases between.

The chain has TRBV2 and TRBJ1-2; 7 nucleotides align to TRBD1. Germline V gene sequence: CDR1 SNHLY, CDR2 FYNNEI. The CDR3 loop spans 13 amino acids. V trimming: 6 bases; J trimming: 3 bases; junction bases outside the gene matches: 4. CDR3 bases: TGTGCCAGCAGGGAAACAGGGGACTATGGCTACACCTTC. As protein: CASRETGDYGYTF.

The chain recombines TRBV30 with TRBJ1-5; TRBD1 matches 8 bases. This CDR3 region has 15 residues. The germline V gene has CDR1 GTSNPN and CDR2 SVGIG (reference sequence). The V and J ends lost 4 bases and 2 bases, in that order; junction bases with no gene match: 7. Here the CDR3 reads CAWKTGTGRNQPQHF. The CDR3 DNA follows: TGTGCCTGGAAAACCGGGACAGGACGCAATCAGCCCCAGCATTTT. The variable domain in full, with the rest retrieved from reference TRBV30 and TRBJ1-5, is SQTIHQWPATLVQPVGSPLSLECTVEGTSNPNLYWYRQAAGRGLQLLFYSVGIGQISSEVPQNLSASRPQDRQFILSSKKLLLSDSGFYLCAWKTGTGRNQPQHFGDGTRLSIL.

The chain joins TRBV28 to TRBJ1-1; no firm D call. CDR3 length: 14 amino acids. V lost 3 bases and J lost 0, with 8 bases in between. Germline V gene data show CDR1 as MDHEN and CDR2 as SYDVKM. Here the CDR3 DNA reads TGTGCCAGCAGTTTCCCAGGCATGAACACTGAAGCTTTCTTT. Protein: CASSFPGMNTEAFF.

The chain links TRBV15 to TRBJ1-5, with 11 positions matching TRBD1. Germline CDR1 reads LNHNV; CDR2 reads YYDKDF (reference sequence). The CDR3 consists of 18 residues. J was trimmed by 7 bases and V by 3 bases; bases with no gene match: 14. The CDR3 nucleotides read TGTGCCACCAGCAGGTGGTCCTTCGGACAGGGGGCAGAGCAGCCCCAGCATTTT. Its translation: CATSRWSFGQGAEQPQHF.

As DNA, the CDR3 is TGTGCCAGTACGGACAGGGGGTCCTTGAACACCGGGGAGCTGTTTTTT. Protein: CASTDRGSLNTGELFF. This chain links TRBV19 with TRBJ2-2; 10 bases are shared with TRBD1. With 7 bases clipped from V and 1 base from J, the junction kept 6 bases outside the gene matches. CDR1 and CDR2 from the germline V gene are LNHDA and SQIVND (reference sequence). This CDR3 contains 16 residues.

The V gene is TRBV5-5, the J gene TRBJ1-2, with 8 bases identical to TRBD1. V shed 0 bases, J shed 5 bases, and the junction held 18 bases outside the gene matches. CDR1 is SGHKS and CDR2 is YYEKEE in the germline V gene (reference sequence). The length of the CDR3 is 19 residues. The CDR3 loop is CASSLGVGGQVLRGYGYTF. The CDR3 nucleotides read TGTGCCAGCAGCTTGGGGGTTGGGGGACAGGTGTTAAGGGGATATGGCTACACCTTC. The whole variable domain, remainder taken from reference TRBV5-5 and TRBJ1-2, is DAGVTQSPTHLIKTRGQQVTLRCSPISGHKSVSWYQQVLGQGPQFIFQYYEKEERGRGNFPDRFSARQFPNYSSELNVNALLLGDSALYLCASSLGVGGQVLRGYGYTFGSGTRLTVV.

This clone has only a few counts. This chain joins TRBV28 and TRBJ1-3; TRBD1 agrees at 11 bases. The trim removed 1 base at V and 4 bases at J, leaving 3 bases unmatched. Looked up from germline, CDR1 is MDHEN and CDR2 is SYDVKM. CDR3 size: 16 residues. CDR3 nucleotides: TGTGCCAGCAGTTTATCGGGACAGGGGGTCGGAAACACCATATATTTT. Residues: CASSLSGQGVGNTIYF.

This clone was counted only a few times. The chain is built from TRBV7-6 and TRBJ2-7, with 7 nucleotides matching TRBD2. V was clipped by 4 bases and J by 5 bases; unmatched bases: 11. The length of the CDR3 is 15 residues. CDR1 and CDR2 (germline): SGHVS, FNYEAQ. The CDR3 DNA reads TGTGCCAGCAGCTCACTTAGCGGGCGAAGGGACGAGCAGTACTTC. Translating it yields CASSSLSGRRDEQYF. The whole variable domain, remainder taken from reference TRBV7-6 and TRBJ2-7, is GAGVSQSPRYKVTKRGQDVALRCDPISGHVSLYWYRQALGQGPEFLTYFNYEAQQDKSGLPNDRFSAERPEGSISTLTIQRTEQRDSAMYRCASSSLSGRRDEQYFGPGTRLTVT.

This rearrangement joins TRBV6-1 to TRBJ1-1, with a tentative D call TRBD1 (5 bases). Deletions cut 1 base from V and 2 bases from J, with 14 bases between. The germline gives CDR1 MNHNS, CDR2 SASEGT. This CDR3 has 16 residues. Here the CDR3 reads CASSEDFGRVNTEAFF. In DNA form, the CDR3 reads TGTGCCAGCAGTGAAGATTTTGGCAGGGTTAACACTGAAGCTTTCTTT.

CDR3 nucleotide sequence: TGTGCCAGCAGTTCAGGACTGCCCGGCAACTACGAGCAGTACTTC. This gives the protein CASSSGLPGNYEQYF. The V gene is TRBV27, the J gene TRBJ2-7, with D maybe TRBD2 (5 bases). This CDR3 spans 15 amino acids. Trimming removed 4 bases at V and 3 bases at J, with 16 bases between. Looked up from germline, CDR1 is MNHEY and CDR2 is SMNVEV (reference sequence).

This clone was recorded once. The CDR3: CASSQVSDEQFF. The CDR3 bases are TGTGCCAGCAGCCAAGTAAGCGATGAGCAGTTCTTC. This chain links TRBV14 with TRBJ2-1; D is undetermined. V was shortened by 1 base and J by 8 bases, with 6 bases between the two germline ends. The CDR3 has 12 residues. The germline V gene has CDR1 SGHDN and CDR2 FVKESK.

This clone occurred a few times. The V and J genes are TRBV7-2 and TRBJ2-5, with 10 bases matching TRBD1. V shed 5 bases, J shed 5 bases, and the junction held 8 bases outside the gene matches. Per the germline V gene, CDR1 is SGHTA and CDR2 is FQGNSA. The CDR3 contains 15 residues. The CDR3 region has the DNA TGTGCCAGCAGCCAACCGGGACAGGGGACGGAGACCCAGTACTTC. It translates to CASSQPGQGTETQYF. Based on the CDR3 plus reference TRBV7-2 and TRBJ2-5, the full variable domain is GAGVSQSPSNKVTEKGKDVELRCDPISGHTALYWYRQSLGQGLEFLIYFQGNSAPDKSGLPSDRFSAERTGGSVSTLTIQRTQQEDSAVYLCASSQPGQGTETQYFGPGTRLLVL.

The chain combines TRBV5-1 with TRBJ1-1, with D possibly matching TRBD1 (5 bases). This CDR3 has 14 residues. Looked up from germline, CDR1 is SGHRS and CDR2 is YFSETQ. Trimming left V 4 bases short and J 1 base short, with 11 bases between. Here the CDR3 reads CASSTGRSNTEAFF. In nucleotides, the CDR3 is TGCGCCAGCAGCACAGGACGGTCGAACACTGAAGCTTTCTTT. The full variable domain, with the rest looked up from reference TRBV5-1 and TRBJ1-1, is KAGVTQTPRYLIKTRGQQVTLSCSPISGHRSVSWYQQTPGQGLQFLFEYFSETQRNKGNFPGRFSGRQFSNSRSEMNVSTLELGDSALYLCASSTGRSNTEAFFGQGTRLTVV.

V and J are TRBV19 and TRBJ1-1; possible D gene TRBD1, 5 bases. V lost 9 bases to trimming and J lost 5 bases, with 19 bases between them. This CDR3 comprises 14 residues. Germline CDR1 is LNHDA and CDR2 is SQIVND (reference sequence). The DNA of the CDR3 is TGTGCCAGCAACCAATTTTCAGGGAGGACTGAAGCTTTCTTT. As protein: CASNQFSGRTEAFF.

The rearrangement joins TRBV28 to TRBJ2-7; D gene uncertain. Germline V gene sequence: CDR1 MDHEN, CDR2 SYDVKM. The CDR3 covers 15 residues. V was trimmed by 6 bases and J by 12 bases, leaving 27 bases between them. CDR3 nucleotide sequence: TGTGCCAGCAGCCCGTATTTTAGGCCCCACAGCCGGCGGTACTTC. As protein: CASSPYFRPHSRRYF.

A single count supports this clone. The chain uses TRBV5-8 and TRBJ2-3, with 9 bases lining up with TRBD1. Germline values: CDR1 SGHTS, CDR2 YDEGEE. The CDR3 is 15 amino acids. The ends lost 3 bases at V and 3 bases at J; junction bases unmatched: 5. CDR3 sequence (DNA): TGTGCCAGCAGCTCGGGGACAGGGTTAACAGATACGCAGTATTTT. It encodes CASSSGTGLTDTQYF.

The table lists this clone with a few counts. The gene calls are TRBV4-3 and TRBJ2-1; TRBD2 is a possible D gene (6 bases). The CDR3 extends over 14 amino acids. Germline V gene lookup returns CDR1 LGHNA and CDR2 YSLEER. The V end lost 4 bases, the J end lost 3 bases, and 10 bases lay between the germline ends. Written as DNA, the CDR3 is TGCGCCAGCAGCCTCCTCGGGGGCTACAATGAGCAGTTCTTC. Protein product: CASSLLGGYNEQFF.